This TCR beta chain was sequenced in a study of shared clonotypes between healthy human individuals. Overall study: Per donor, CD8 memory used one plate, CD8 naive used two, CD4 memory used three and CD4 naive used three.

Overall study findings and caveats: Estimated richness was generally greater in naive than memory subsets. What limited the represented genetic and exposure-history diversity was the small number of donors. Generation probability values for non-shared clonotypes were lower than those for clonotypes shared by all four donors.

The method was immunoSEQ multiplex PCR; TCRdb's version includes in-frame clones alone and lacks a portion of them. Here the sample spans millions of clones, around 93% being singletons. Germline CDR1 and CDR2: MNHEY and SMNVEV (reference sequence). V lost 5 bases and J lost 3, with 11 bases in between. There are 14 residues in the CDR3. As defined, naive CD8 cells were CD45RO-negative and positively selected for CCR7, with terminally differentiated effector memory CD45RA+ cells excluded. As concerns this clone: What it binds is not known.

The sequence was collected from a man between 18 and 29 years old in good health. Some clones in this sample may be carry-over from other donors' samples. Sequences were obtained from naive CD8+ T cells from PBMCs. The genes are TRBV27 and TRBJ2-4; D not resolved. DNA for the CDR3: TGTGCCAGCAGTCCCGTGTTAGGCAAAAACATTCAGTACTTC. This translates into CASSPVLGKNIQYF.